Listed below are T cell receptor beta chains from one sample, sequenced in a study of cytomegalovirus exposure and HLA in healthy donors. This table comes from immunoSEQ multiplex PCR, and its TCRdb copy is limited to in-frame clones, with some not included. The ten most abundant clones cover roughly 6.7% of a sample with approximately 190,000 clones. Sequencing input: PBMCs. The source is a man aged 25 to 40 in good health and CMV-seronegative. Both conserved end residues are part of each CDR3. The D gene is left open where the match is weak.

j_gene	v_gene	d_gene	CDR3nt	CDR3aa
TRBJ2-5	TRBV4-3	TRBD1	TGCGCCAGCAGCCCTGGACAGGGGCGCGGGGAGACCCAGTACTTC	CASSPGQGRGETQYF
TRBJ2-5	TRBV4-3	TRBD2	TGCGCCAGCAGCCAAGGAGGTGTAGCGGGGGGGGAGACCCAGTACTTC	CASSQGGVAGGETQYF
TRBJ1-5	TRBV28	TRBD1	TGTGCCAGCAGTCTAGGGGGCGCGGAGCAGCCCCAGCATTTT	CASSLGGAEQPQHF
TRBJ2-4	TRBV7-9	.	TGTGCCAGCAGCTTAAACCGAGGGCTGGGAAACATTCAGTACTTC	CASSLNRGLGNIQYF
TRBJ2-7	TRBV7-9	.	TGTGCCAGCAGCTTATCCCGACGGTACTACGAGCAGTACTTC	CASSLSRRYYEQYF
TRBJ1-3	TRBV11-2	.	TGTGCCAGCAGCTTAGAGGGGAGGTCATCTGGAAACACCATATATTTT	CASSLEGRSSGNTIYF
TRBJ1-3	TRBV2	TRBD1	TGTGCCGGAACACAGGGGGCAAGAAACACCATATATTTT	CAGTQGARNTIYF
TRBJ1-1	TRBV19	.	TGTGCCAGTAGTAACACAGGGACATCGAACACTGAAGCTTTCTTT	CASSNTGTSNTEAFF
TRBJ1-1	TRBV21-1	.	TGTGCCAGTCTGGCAGGATCGAACACTGAAGCTTTCTTT	CASLAGSNTEAFF
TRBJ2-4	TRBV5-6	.	TGTGCCAGCAGCTTACAAGGCCAAGACTTAGCCAAAAACATTCAGTACTTC	CASSLQGQDLAKNIQYF
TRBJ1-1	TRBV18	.	TGTGCCAGCTCACCACAGTTACAGGGAGACACTGAAGCTTTCTTT	CASSPQLQGDTEAFF
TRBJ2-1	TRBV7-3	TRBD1	TGTGCCAGCAGCTCCCCCGGGACAGCGATGTACAATGAGCAGTTCTTC	CASSSPGTAMYNEQFF
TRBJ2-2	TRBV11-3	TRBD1	TGTGCCAGCAGCTTACCTACCGACAGGGCGGGCACCGGGGAGCTGTTTTTT	CASSLPTDRAGTGELFF
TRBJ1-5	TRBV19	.	TGTGCCAGTAGTATAACAGGGAAGCACTCTACTTATAGCAATCAGCCCCAGCATTTT	CASSITGKHSTYSNQPQHF
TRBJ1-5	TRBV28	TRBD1	TGTGCCAGCAGTTTAGGTGGACAGGCCCCAGAGCCCCAGCATTTT	CASSLGGQAPEPQHF
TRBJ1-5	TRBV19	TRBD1	TGTGCCAGTAGTGATTCCGGGACAGGGAACAATCAGCCCCAGCATTTT	CASSDSGTGNNQPQHF
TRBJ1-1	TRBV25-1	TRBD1	TGTGCCAGCAGTGATTCAACAGGGGCCTCTACGGAAGCTTTCTTT	CASSDSTGASTEAFF
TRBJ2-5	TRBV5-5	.	TGTGCCAGCACCCCTTGGAGGGCGGTCGAGACCCAGTACTTC	CASTPWRAVETQYF
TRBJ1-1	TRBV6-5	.	TGTGCCAGCAGTTACGCAGGGGTTGAAGCTTTCTTT	CASSYAGVEAFF
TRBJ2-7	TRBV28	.	TGTGCCAGCAGGTTGGCAGGGGATAACATCTACGAGCAGTACTTC	CASRLAGDNIYEQYF
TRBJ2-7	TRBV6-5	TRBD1	TGTGCCAGCAGTTACTCGGGTACGGGACAGCCTTACGAGCAGTACTTC	CASSYSGTGQPYEQYF
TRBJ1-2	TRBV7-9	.	TGTGCCTCCGCGGGTGGGGAATATGGCTACACCTTC	CASAGGEYGYTF
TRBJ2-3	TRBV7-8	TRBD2	TGTGCCAGCAGCTTACTGACTAGCGGGGGTGCTAGCACAGATACGCAGTATTTT	CASSLLTSGGASTDTQYF
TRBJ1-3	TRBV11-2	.	TGTGCCAGCAGCCCCTACACGGGGGGTCCTGGAAACACCATATATTTT	CASSPYTGGPGNTIYF
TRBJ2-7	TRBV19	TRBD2	TGTGCCAGTAGTGGGGAACTAGCGACAGCCTCCTACGAGCAGTACTTC	CASSGELATASYEQYF
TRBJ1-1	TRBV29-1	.	TGCAGCGTCGGCTGGGTGACAGGTGGGAACACTGAAGCTTTCTTT	CSVGWVTGGNTEAFF
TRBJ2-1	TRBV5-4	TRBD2	TGTGCCAGCAGCCCTAGCGGGAGCTCCTACAATGAGCAGTTCTTC	CASSPSGSSYNEQFF
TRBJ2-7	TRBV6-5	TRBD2	TGTGCCAGCAGTTACTCCGGACTAGCGGGATGGGAGCAGTACTTC	CASSYSGLAGWEQYF
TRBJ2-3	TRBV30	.	TGTGCCTGGAGTAGGGCAGGGATGAGGACAGATACGCAGTATTTT	CAWSRAGMRTDTQYF
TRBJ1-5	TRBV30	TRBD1	TGTGCCTGGAGTAAGGGGGCCTCTTATCAGCCCCAGCATTTT	CAWSKGASYQPQHF
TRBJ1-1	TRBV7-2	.	TGTGCCAGCAGCTGGGACCTACGGGAGACTGAAGCTTTCTTT	CASSWDLRETEAFF
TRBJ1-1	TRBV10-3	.	TGTGCCATCAGTACAGGGTTATACACTGAAGCTTTCTTT	CAISTGLYTEAFF